This T cell receptor (beta chain) derives from a study of cytomegalovirus exposure and HLA in healthy donors. Study-wide background: Around 85 million unique TCRs from HLA-typed donors were held in an early data release. Findings and limits, study-wide: For most TCR beta V segments, an earlier analysis put the productive rate at about 90% or about 30% of the time.

Healthy bone marrow donors supplied every sample. Though nominally healthy at sampling, donors likely had unrecorded immune exposures. The PCR used 60 Vbeta and 13 Jbeta primers. The repertoire was sequenced with immunoSEQ multiplex PCR; TCRdb's copy has only in-frame clones and lacks some. The sample shows over 100,000 clones, roughly 60% of them seen only once. Concerning this clone: Its antigen is as yet unknown.

Germline V gene lookup returns CDR1 LNHDA and CDR2 SQIVND (reference sequence). The CDR3 length is 12 residues. Trimming stripped 7 bases from V and 6 bases from J, with 9 bases between. Sequenced input: PBMCs. The chain uses TRBV19 and TRBJ2-2, with D possibly being TRBD2 (6 bases). The TCR comes from a man in his forties in good health and CMV-seropositive. The CDR3 bases are TGTGCCAGTACGGGGGTTCCCGGGGAGCTGTTTTTT. Protein: CASTGVPGELFF.